This T cell receptor (beta chain) originates from a study of blood T cells in healthy people across ages. On this clonotype: As yet, its antigen is unknown.

Findings and limits, study-wide: Estimated diversity that came from one million T cells was considered an underestimate. Per million T cells, TCR beta diversity dropped roughly linearly as age increased. The study lacked donor CMV status, which possibly confounded expanded clonotype changes.

For the second PCR, which ran for about 6 to 12 cycles, a sample-barcoded 5' primer and a J-beta primer mix were used. TCRdb redid the calling of the 5' RACE reads with MiXCR, one entry per CDR3 protein. Here the sample spans 650,000 to 900,000 distinct CDR3 sequences, about 59% being singletons. The CDR3 extends over 15 amino acids. Trimming took off 5 bases at V and 14 bases at J, with 22 bases between the two ends. CDR1 is SGHTA and CDR2 is FQGNSA in the germline V gene. Sequencing was carried out using blood. V and J are TRBV7-2 and TRBJ1-6; D uncertain. This TCR derives from a man younger than 45 in good health. In DNA form, the CDR3 reads TGTGCCAGCAGCCTAGACGGCTCCGGTATCGGGACCCTCCACTTT. Its translation is CASSLDGSGIGTLHF.